This T cell receptor (beta chain) appears in the sequencing data of a study of T-cell memory formation after mild COVID-19. As for the study in general: Among the donors, TCR clusters were largely specific to each donor. Study outcomes and limitations: Contracting CD4+ clones sat mainly in CM and EM; CD8+ in EMRA.

This CDR3 has 13 amino acids. The V gene end was trimmed by 6 bases and the J gene end by 7 bases; junction bases not matched to a gene: 9. The germline V gene encodes CDR1 DFQATT and CDR2 SNEGSKA (reference sequence). Barcoded TCR alpha and TCR beta cDNA libraries with UMIs came from 5'RACE using constant-segment primers. Each CDR3 protein is one row after TCRdb ran MiXCR on the 5' RACE reads. The sample has under 250,000 distinct CDR3 sequences, roughly 10% seen once; the top ten hold 2.5% to 3.5%. This clonotype was seen a handful of times. Its antigen is unidentified. Material for sequencing was PBMCs or a T cell subset sorted from them (not recorded which). The clonotype comes from a man aged 18 to 35 who had mild COVID-19 (a few samples of this study predate the infection). Cell type and time point are not known. The gene calls are TRBV20-1 and TRBJ1-1, with 9 bases lining up with TRBD1. The CDR3 reads CSAGNRGRLEAFF. The CDR3 DNA sequence: TGCAGTGCAGGGAACAGGGGGCGGCTTGAAGCTTTCTTT.